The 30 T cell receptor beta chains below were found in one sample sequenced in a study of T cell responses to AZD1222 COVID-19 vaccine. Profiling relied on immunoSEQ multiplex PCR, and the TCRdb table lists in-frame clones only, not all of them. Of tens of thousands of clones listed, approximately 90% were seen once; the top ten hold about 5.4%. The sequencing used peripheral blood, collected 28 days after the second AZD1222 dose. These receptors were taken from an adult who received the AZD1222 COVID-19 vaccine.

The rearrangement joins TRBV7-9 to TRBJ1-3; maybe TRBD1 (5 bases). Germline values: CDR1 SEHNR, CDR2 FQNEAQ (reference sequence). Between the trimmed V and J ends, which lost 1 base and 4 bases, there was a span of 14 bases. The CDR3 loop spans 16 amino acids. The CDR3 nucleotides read TGTGCCAGCAGCTTAGTGGGGCAGGGAAGAGGAAACACCATATATTTT. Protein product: CASSLVGQGRGNTIYF.

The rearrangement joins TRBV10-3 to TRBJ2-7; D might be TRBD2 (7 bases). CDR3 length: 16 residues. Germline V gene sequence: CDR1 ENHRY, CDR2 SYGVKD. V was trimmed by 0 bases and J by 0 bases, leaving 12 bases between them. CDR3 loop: CAISESSGGASYEQYF. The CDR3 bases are TGTGCCATCAGTGAGTCGAGTGGGGGGGCCTCCTACGAGCAGTACTTC.

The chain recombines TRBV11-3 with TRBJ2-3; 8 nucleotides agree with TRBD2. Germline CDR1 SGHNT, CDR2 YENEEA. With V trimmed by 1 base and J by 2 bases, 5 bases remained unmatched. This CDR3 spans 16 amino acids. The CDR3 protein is CASSLVGSGTTDTQYF. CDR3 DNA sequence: TGTGCCAGCAGCTTAGTAGGTAGCGGGACCACAGATACGCAGTATTTT.

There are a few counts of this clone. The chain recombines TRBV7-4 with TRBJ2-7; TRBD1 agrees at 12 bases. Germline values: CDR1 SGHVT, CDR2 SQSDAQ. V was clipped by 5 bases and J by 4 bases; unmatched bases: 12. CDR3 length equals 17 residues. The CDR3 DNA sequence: TGTGCCAGCAGCCCAGGGACAGGGGGCCGGGTAGGGTACGAGCAGTACTTC. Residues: CASSPGTGGRVGYEQYF.

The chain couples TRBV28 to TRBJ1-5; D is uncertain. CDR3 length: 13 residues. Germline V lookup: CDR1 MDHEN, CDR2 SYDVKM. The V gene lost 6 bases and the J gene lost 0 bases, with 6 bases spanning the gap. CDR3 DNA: TGTGCCAGCAGCCCAGGTAGCAATCAGCCCCAGCATTTT. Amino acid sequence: CASSPGSNQPQHF.

The CDR3 reads CASSLVGRANEKLFF. The CDR3 DNA sequence: TGTGCCAGCAGCTTAGTCGGTCGGGCTAATGAAAAACTGTTTTTT. The chain has TRBV7-6 and TRBJ1-4; D gene unclear. V lost 1 base, J lost 3 bases, and 9 bases lay in between. From germline, CDR1 is SGHVS and CDR2 FNYEAQ. CDR3 length equals 15 residues.

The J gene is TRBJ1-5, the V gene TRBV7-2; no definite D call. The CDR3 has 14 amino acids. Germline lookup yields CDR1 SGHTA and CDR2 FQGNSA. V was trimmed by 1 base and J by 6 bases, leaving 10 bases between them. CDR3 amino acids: CASSLDMVPQPQHF. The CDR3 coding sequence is TGTGCCAGCAGCTTAGACATGGTCCCTCAGCCCCAGCATTTT.

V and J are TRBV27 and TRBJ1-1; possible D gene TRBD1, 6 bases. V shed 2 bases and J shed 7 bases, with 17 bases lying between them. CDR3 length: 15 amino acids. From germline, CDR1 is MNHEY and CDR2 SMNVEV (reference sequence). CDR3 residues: CASSLLALDSNEAFF. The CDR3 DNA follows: TGTGCCAGCAGTTTACTAGCATTGGACAGTAATGAAGCTTTCTTT.

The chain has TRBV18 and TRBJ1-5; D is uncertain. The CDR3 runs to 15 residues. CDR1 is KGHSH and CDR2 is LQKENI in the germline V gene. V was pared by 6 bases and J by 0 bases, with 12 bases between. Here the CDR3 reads CASSNAVYSNQPQHF. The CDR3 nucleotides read TGTGCCAGCTCTAATGCGGTTTATAGCAATCAGCCCCAGCATTTT.

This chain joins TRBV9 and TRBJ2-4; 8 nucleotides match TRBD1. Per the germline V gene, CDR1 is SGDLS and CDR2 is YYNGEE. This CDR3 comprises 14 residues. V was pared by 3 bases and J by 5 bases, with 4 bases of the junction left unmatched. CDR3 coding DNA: TGTGCCAGCAGCGCAGGGACAGGCGAAAACATTCAGTACTTC. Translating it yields CASSAGTGENIQYF.

This chain's CDR3 is CASSHLNGPGELFF. The CDR3 DNA reads TGCGCCAGCAGCCACCTTAACGGCCCCGGGGAGCTGTTTTTT. The rearrangement joins TRBV4-1 to TRBJ2-2, with D hard to call. The germline CDR1 and CDR2 sequences are MGHRA and YSYEKL. The V end lost 3 bases, the J end lost 6 bases, and 11 bases lay between the germline ends. This CDR3 has 14 amino acids.

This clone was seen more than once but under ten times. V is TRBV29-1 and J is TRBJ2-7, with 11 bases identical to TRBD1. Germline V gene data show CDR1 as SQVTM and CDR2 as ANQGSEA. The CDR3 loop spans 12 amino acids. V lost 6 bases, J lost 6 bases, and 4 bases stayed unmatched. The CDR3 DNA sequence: TGCAGCGTCCGGACAGGGGGCCCCGAGCAGTACTTC. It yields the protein CSVRTGGPEQYF.

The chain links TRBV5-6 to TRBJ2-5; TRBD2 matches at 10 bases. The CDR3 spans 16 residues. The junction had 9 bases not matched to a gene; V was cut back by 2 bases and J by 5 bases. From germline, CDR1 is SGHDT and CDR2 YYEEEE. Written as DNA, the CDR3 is TGTGCCAGCAGCTTCGGCAGCGGGGGGGCCATCGAGACCCAGTACTTC. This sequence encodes CASSFGSGGAIETQYF.

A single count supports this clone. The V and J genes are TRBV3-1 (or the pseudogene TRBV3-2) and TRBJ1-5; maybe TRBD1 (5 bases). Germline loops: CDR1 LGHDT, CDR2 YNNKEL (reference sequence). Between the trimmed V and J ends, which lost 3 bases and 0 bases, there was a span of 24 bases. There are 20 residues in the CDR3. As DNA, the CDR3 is TGTGCCAGCAGCCACTATCGAGACAGCGAACAAAATACTAGCAATCAGCCCCAGCATTTT. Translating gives CASSHYRDSEQNTSNQPQHF.

CDR3 bases: TGCGCCAGCAGCCAAGTTTATACCGATCGGGGTACGCAGTATTTT. Encoded protein: CASSQVYTDRGTQYF. This chain joins TRBV4-1 and TRBJ2-3; D might be TRBD2 (5 bases). Germline lookup yields CDR1 MGHRA and CDR2 YSYEKL. The CDR3 extends over 15 amino acids. V gave up 1 base and J gave up 8 bases, with 16 bases separating them.

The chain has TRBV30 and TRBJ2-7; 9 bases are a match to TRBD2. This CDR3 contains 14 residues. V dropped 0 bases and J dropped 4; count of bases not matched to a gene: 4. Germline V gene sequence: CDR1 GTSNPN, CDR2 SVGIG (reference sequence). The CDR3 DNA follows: TGTGCCTGGAGTGTAGCGGGGGGTGGGTACGAGCAGTACTTC. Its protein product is CAWSVAGGGYEQYF.

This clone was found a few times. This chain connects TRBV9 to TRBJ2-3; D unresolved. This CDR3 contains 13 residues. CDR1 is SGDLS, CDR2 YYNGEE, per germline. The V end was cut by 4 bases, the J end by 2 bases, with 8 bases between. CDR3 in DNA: TGTGCCAGCAGCATGGGGAACACAGATACGCAGTATTTT. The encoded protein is CASSMGNTDTQYF.

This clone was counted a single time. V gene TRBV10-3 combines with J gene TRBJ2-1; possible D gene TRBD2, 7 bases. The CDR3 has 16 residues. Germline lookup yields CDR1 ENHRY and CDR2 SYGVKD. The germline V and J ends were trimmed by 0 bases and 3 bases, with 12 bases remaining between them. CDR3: CAISESAGALYNEQFF. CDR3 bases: TGTGCCATCAGTGAGTCGGCGGGGGCCCTCTACAATGAGCAGTTCTTC.

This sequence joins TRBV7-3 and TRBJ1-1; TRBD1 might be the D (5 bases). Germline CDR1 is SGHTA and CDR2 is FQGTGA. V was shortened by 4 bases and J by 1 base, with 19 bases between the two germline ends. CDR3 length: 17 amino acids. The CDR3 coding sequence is TGTGCCAGCAGCTCTGGGGGAGGGCTCCCTCCGAACACTGAAGCTTTCTTT. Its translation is CASSSGGGLPPNTEAFF.

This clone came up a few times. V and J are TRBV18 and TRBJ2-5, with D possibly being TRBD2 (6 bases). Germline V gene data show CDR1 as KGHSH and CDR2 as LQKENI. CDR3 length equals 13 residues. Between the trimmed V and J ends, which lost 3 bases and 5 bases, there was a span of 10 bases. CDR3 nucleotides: TGTGCCAGCTCACCTTCGGGGGACGAGACCCAGTACTTC. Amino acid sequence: CASSPSGDETQYF.

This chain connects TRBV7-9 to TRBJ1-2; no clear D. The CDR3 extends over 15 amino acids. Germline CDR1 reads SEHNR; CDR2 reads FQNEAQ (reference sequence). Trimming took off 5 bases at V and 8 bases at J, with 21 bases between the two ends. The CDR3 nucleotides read TGTGCCAGCAGCCCTTTTGGACTTACTAGTGGGGGCTACACCTTC. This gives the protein CASSPFGLTSGGYTF.

The CDR3 sequence: CSASPSEYTQYF. The CDR3 bases are TGCAGTGCCAGTCCGTCAGAGTATACGCAGTATTTT. The rearrangement links TRBV20-1 to TRBJ2-3; D unclear. Germline assignment: CDR1 DFQATT and CDR2 SNEGSKA (reference sequence). The CDR3 is 12 residues long. The V and J ends lost 6 bases and 7 bases respectively, with 14 bases between them.

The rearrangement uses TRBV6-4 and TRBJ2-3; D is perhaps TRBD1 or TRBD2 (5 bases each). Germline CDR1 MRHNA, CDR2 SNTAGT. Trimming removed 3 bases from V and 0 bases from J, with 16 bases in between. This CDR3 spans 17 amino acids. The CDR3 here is CASSEWLWGRSTDTQYF. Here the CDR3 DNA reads TGTGCCAGCAGTGAGTGGTTATGGGGGAGAAGCACAGATACGCAGTATTTT.

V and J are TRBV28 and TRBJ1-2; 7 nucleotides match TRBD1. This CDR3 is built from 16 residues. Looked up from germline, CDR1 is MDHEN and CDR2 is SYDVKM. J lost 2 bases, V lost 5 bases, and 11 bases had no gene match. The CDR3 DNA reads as TGTGCCAGCAGTCAACTCTACGGGACAGTAAACTATGGCTACACCTTC. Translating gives CASSQLYGTVNYGYTF.

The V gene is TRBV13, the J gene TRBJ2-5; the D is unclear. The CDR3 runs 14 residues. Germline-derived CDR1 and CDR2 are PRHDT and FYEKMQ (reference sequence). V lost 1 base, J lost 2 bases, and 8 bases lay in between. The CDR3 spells CASSLVPEQETQYF. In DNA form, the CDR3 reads TGTGCCAGCAGCTTAGTACCAGAACAAGAGACCCAGTACTTC.

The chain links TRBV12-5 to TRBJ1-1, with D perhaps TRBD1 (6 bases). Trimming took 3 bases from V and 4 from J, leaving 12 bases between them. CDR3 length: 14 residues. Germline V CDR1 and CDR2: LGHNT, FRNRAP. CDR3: CASGLLGAGTEAFF. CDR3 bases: TGTGCTAGTGGTTTATTGGGGGCTGGCACTGAAGCTTTCTTT.

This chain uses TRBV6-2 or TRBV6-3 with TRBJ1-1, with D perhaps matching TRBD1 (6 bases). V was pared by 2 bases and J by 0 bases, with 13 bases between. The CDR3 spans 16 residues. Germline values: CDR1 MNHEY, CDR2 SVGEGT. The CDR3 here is CASSYRVQGLNTEAFF. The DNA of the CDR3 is TGTGCCAGCAGTTACCGAGTTCAGGGGCTGAACACTGAAGCTTTCTTT.

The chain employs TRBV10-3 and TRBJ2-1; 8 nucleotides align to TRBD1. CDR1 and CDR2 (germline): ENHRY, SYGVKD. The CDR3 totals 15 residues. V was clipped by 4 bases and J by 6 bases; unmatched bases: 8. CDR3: CAISVGTGLPNEQFF. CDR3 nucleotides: TGTGCCATCAGTGTGGGGACAGGTCTACCCAATGAGCAGTTCTTC.

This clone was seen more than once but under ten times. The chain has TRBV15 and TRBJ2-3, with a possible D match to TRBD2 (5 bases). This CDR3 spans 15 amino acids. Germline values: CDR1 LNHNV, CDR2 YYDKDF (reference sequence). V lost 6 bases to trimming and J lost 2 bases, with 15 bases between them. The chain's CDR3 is CATSPAGPTTDTQYF. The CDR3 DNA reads TGTGCCACCAGTCCGGCGGGCCCCACCACAGATACGCAGTATTTT.

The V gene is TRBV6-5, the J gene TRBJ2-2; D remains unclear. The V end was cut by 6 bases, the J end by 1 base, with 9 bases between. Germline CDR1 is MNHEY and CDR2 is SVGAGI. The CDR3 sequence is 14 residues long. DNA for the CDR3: TGTGCCAGCAGGAACGATGAGAACACCGGGGAGCTGTTTTTT. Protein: CASRNDENTGELFF.